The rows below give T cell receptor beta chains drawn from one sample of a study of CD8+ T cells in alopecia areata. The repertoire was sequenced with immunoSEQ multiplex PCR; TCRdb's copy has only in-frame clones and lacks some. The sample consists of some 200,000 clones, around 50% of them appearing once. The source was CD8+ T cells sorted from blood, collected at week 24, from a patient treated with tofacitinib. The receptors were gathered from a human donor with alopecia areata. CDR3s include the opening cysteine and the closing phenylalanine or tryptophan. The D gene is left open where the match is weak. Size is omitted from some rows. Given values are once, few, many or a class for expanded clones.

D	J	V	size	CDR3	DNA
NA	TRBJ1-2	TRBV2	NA	CASVWGDPTLGYTF	TGTGCCAGCGTGTGGGGAGACCCAACCCTCGGCTACACCTTC
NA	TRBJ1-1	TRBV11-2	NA	CASSPSFVRNTEAFF	TGTGCCAGCAGCCCTTCCTTTGTAAGGAACACTGAAGCTTTCTTT
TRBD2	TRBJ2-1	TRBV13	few	CASSLGTTSGGRNEQFF	TGTGCCAGCAGCTTAGGCACAACTAGCGGGGGACGCAATGAGCAGTTCTTC
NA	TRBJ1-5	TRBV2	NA	CASSGVDSNQPQHF	TGTGCCAGCTCTGGGGTTGACAGCAATCAGCCCCAGCATTTT
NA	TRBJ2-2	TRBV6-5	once	CASSYTGIGELFF	TGTGCCAGCAGTTACACGGGGATCGGGGAGCTGTTTTTT
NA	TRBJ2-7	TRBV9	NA	CASSVGTEDYEQYF	TGTGCCAGCAGTGTTGGGACGGAAGATTACGAGCAGTACTTC
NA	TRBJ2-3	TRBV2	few	CASTGTGTQYF	TGTGCCAGCACCGGGACCGGTACGCAGTATTTT
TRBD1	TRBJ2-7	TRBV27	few	CASSLMGQFYEQYF	TGTGCCAGCAGTTTGATGGGACAGTTCTACGAGCAGTACTTC
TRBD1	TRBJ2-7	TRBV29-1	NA	CSVMLQGNSYEQYF	TGCAGCGTTATGTTACAGGGGAACTCCTACGAGCAGTACTTC
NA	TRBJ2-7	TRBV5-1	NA	CASSFEGIYEQYF	TGCGCCAGCAGCTTCGAGGGTATCTACGAGCAGTACTTC
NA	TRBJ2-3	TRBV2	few	CASSETPF	TGTGCCAGCAGTGAAACTCCCTTT
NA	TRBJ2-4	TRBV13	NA	CASSLGGGVSKNIQYF	TGTGCCAGCAGCTTAGGCGGCGGGGTTTCCAAAAACATTCAGTACTTC
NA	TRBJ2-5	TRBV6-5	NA	CASSYSLNGQETQYF	TGTGCCAGCAGTTACTCGCTGAACGGCCAAGAGACCCAGTACTTC
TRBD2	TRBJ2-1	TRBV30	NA	CAWSRLAVTYNEQFF	TGTGCCTGGAGTAGACTAGCGGTGACGTACAATGAGCAGTTCTTC
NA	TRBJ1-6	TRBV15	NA	CATNGQINSPLHF	TGTGCCACAAACGGACAGATTAATTCACCCCTCCACTTT
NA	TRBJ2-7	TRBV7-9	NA	CASSAPGDYEQYF	TGTGCCAGCAGCGCCCCAGGGGACTACGAGCAGTACTTC
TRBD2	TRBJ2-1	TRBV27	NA	CASIPGGPGNEQFF	TGTGCCAGCATCCCGGGGGGGCCGGGCAATGAGCAGTTCTTC
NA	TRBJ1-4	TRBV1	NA	CTSGLRTNEKLFF	TGCACCAGCGGGCTAAGGACTAATGAAAAACTGTTTTTT
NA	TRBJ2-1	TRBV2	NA	CACDPTRGAYNEQFF	TGTGCCTGCGACCCAACAAGGGGGGCCTACAATGAGCAGTTCTTC
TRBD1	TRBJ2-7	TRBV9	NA	CASSVGDSTYEQYF	TGTGCCAGCAGCGTAGGGGACAGCACCTACGAGCAGTACTTC
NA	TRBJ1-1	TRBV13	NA	CASSYRTAIRVGGTEAFF	TGTGCCAGCAGCTACCGGACGGCCATCCGGGTCGGGGGGACTGAAGCTTTCTTT
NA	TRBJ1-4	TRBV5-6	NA	CASSGLGAGKEEKLFF	TGTGCCAGCAGCGGGCTCGGGGCAGGGAAGGAAGAAAAACTGTTTTTT
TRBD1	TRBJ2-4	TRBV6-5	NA	CASSEGGSRNIQYF	TGTGCCAGCAGTGAAGGGGGCTCCCGAAACATTCAGTACTTC
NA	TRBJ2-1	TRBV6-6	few	CAAGHEQFF	TGTGCCGCAGGCCATGAGCAGTTCTTC
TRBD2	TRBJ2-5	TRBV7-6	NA	CASSLSGGQETQYF	TGTGCCAGCAGCTTAAGCGGGGGTCAAGAGACCCAGTACTTC
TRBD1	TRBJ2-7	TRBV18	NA	CASSPLTGGGYEQYF	TGTGCCAGCTCGCCCCTGACAGGGGGTGGATACGAGCAGTACTTC
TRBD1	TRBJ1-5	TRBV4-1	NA	CASSRRWQGVNQPQHF	TGCGCCAGCAGCCGGCGGTGGCAGGGGGTCAATCAGCCCCAGCATTTT